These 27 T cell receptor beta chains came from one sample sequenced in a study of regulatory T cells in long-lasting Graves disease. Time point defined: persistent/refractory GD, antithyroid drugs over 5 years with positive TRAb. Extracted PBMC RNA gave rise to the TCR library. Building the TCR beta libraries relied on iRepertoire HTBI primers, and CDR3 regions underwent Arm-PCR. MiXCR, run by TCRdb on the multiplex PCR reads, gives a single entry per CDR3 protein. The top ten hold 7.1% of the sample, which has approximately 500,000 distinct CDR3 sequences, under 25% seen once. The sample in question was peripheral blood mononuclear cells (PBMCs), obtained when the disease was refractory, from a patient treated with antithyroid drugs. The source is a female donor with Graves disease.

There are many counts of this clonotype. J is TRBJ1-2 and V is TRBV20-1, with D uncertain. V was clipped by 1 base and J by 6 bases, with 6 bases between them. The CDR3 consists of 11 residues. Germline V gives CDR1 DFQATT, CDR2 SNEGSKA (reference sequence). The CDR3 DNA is TGCAGTGCTAGAGGAGGTCATGGCTACACCTTC. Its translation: CSARGGHGYTF.

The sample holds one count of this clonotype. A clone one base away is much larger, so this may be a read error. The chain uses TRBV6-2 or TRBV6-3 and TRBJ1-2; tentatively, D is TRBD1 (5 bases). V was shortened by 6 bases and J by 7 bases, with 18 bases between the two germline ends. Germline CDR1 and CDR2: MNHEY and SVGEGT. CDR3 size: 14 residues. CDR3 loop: CASRRPAGRSGYTF. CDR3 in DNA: TGTGCCAGCAGGAGACCGGCAGGGCGGAGTGGCTACACCTTC.

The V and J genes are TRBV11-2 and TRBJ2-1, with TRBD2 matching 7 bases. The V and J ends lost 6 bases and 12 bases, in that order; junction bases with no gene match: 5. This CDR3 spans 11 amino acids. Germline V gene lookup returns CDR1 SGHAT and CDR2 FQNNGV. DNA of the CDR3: TGTGCCAGCAGTTGGGAGGGCGGGCAGTTCTTC. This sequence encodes CASSWEGGQFF.

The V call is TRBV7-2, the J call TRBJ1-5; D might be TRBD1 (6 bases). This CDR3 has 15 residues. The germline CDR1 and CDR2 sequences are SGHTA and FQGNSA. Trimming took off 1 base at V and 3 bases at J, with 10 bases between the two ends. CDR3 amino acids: CASSLGDTFNQPQHF. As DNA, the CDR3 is TGTGCCAGCAGCTTAGGGGACACTTTCAATCAGCCCCAGCATTTT.

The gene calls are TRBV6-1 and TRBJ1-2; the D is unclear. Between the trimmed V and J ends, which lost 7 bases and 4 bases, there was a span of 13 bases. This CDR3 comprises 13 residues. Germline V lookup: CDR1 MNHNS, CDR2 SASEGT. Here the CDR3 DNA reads TGTGCCAGCATGAGTGGGCTAGGCTATGGCTACACCTTC. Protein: CASMSGLGYGYTF.

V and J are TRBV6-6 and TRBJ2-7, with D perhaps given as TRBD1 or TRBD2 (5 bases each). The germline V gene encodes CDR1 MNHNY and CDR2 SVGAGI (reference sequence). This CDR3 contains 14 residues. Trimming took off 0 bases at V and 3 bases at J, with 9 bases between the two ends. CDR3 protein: CASSYSRGLYEQYF. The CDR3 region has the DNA TGTGCCAGCAGTTACTCGAGGGGCCTCTACGAGCAGTACTTC.

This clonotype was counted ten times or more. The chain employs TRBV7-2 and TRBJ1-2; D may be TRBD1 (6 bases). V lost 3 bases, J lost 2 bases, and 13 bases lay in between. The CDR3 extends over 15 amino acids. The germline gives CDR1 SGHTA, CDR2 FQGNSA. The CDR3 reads CASSFTGSANYGYTF. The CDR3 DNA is TGTGCCAGCAGCTTCACAGGGAGCGCAAACTATGGCTACACCTTC.

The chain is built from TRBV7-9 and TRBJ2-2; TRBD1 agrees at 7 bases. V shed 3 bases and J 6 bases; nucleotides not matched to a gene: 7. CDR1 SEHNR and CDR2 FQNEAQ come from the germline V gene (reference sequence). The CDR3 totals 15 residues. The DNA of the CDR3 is TGTGCCAGCAGCTTGAACACAGGGGCATCCGGGGAGCTGTTTTTT. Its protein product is CASSLNTGASGELFF.

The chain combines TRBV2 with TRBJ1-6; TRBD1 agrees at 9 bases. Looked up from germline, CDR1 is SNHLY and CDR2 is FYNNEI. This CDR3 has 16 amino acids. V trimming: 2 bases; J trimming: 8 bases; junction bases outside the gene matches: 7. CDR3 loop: CASSEWDRVSDSPLHF. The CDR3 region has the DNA TGTGCCAGCAGTGAATGGGACAGGGTATCAGATTCACCCCTCCACTTT.

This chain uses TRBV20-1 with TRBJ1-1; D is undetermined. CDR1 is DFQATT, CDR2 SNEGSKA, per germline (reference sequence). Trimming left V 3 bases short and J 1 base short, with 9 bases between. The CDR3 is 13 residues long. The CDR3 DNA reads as TGCAGTGCTAGTAACAGCGGGAACACTGAAGCTTTCTTT. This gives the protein CSASNSGNTEAFF.

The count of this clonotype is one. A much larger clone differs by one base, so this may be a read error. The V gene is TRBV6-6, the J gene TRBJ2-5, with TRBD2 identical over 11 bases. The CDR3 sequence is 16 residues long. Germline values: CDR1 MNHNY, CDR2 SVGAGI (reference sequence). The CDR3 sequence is CAGSYSGTSGQETQYF. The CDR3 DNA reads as TGTGCCGGCAGTTACTCCGGGACTAGCGGACAAGAGACCCAGTACTTC.

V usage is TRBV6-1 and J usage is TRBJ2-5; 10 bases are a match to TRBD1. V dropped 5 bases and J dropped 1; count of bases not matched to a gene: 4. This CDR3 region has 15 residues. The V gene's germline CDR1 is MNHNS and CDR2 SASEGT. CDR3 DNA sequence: TGTGCCAGCAGTACGACAGGGGGCCCCCAAGAGACCCAGTACTTC. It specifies CASSTTGGPQETQYF.

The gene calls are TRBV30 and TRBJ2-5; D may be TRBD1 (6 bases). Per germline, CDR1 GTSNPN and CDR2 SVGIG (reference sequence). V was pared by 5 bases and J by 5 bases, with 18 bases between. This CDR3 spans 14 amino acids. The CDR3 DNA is TGTGCCTGGGGCCTAAACAGGGAGCGGGAGACCCAGTACTTC. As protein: CAWGLNRERETQYF.

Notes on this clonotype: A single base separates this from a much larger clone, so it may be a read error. The CDR3 here is CASGFLGASGGLDPTALERYF. CDR3 nucleotide sequence: TGTGCCAGCGGATTCCTCGGAGCTAGCGGAGGTTTGGACCCTACCGCCCTCGAGCGGTACTTC. The chain combines TRBV6-1 with TRBJ2-7; 7 bases align to TRBD2. Germline CDR1 is MNHNS and CDR2 is SASEGT. CDR3 length: 21 amino acids.

The CDR3 DNA reads as TGCGCCAGCAGCTTGGTTTACAGGGGGGTGAACACTGAAGCTTTCTTT. Translated: CASSLVYRGVNTEAFF. The V gene is TRBV5-1, the J gene TRBJ1-1; TRBD1 matches at 8 bases. This CDR3 is built from 16 residues. Per the germline V gene, CDR1 is SGHRS and CDR2 is YFSETQ. The trim removed 0 bases at V and 0 bases at J, leaving 4 bases unmatched.

The CDR3 region is CASSVADRGRVEAFF. CDR3 coding DNA: TGTGCCAGCAGCGTAGCGGACAGGGGGAGGGTCGAAGCTTTCTTT. The rearrangement joins TRBV9 to TRBJ1-1; 10 bases are shared with TRBD1. Germline-derived CDR1 and CDR2 are SGDLS and YYNGEE. The CDR3 length is 15 residues. The V segment lost 0 bases and the J segment 8 bases; nucleotides outside the gene matches: 7.

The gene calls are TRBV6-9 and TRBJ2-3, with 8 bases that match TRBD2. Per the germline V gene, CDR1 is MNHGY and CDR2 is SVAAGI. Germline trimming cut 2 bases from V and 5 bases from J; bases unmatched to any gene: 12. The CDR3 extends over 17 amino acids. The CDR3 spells CASSYTLAGRREDTQYF. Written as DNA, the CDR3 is TGTGCCAGCAGTTATACCTTAGCGGGAAGAAGAGAAGATACGCAGTATTTT.

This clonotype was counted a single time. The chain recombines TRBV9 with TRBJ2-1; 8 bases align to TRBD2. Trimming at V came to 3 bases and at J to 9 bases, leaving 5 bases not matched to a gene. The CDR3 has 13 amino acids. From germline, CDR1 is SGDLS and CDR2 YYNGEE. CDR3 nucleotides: TGTGCCAGCAGCGGTCGAGCGGGAGCTGAGCAGTTCTTC. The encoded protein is CASSGRAGAEQFF.

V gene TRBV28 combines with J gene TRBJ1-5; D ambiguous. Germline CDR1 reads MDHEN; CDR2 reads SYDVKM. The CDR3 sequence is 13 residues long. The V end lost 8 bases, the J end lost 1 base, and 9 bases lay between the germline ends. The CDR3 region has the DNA TGTGCCAGCGATGACGAGAGCAATCAGCCCCAGCATTTT. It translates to CASDDESNQPQHF.

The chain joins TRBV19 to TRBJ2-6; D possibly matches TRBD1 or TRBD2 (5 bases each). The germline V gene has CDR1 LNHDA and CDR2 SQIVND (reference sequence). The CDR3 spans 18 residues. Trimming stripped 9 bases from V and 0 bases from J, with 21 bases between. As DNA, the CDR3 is TGTGCCAGAGCTACAGGTGGGGACGCTCCCTCTGGGGCCAACGTCCTGACTTTC. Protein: CARATGGDAPSGANVLTF.

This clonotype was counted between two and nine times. The CDR3 DNA sequence: TGCAGTGTTCCGGCAGAGAATGAAAAACTGTTTTTT. It yields the protein CSVPAENEKLFF. V usage is TRBV20-1 and J usage is TRBJ1-4; D remains unclear. The CDR3 sequence is 12 residues long. V lost 7 bases and J 5 bases, leaving 11 bases between the germline ends. Germline V gene lookup returns CDR1 DFQATT and CDR2 SNEGSKA (reference sequence).

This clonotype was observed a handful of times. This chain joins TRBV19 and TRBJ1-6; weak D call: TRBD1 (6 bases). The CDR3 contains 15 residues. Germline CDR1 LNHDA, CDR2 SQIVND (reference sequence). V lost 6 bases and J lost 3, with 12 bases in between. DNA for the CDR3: TGTGCCAGTAGCCCAGGGGAGTACTATAATTCACCCCTCCACTTT. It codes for CASSPGEYYNSPLHF.

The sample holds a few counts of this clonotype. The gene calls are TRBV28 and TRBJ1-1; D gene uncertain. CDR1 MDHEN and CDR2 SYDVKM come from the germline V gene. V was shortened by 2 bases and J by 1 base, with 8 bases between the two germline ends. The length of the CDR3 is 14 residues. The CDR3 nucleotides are TGTGCCAGCAGTTTAATAGCAGGGAACACTGAAGCTTTCTTT. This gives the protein CASSLIAGNTEAFF.

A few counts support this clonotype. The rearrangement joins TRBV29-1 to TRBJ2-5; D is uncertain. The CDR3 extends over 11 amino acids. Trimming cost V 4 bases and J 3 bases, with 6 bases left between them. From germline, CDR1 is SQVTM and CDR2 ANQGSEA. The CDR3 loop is CSVVLEETQYF. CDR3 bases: TGCAGCGTTGTCTTAGAAGAGACCCAGTACTTC.

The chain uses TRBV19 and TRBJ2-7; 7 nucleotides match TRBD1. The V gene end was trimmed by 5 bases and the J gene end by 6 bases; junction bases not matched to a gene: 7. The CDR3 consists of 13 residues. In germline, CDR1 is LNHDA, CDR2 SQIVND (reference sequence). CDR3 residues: CASSPGTACEQYF. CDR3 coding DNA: TGTGCCAGTAGTCCTGGGACAGCCTGCGAGCAGTACTTC.

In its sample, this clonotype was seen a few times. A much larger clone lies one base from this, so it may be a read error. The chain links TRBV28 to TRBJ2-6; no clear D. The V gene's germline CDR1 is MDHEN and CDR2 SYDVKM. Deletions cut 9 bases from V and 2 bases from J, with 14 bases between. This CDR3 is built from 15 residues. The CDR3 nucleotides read TGTGCCAGTTCGACAATCGGCCCTGGGGCCAACGTCCTGACTTTC. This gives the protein CASSTIGPGANVLTF.

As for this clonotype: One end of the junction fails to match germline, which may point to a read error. The CDR3 sequence: CASTLGDSGTQYF. The CDR3 DNA reads as TGTGCCAGCACCTTAGGGGATTCGGGGACCCAGTACTTC. V and J are TRBV7-9 and TRBJ2-5; TRBD1 is a possible D gene (5 bases). The CDR3 has 13 residues. CDR1 is SEHNR and CDR2 is FQNEAQ in the germline V gene (reference sequence). Using reference TRBV7-9 and TRBJ2-5 for the parts outside the CDR3, the full variable domain is DTGVSQNPRHKITKRGQNVTFRCDPISEHNRLYWYRQTLGQGPEFLTYFQNEAQLEKSRLLSDRFSAERPKGSFSTLEIQRTEQGDSAMYLCASTLGDSGTQYFGPGTRLLVL.